Below are 18 T cell receptor beta chains sequenced from a single sample in a study of cytomegalovirus exposure and HLA in healthy donors. 60 Vbeta and 13 Jbeta primers were used in PCR. Sequencing used immunoSEQ multiplex PCR; TCRdb keeps in-frame clones, though not all of them. The sample lists 200,000 or so clones; 80% to 85% were seen once. Sequenced: PBMCs. These receptor sequences come from a boy younger than 18 in good health and CMV-seronegative.

The chain is built from TRBV7-9 and TRBJ2-7; no clear D. The germline V gene encodes CDR1 SEHNR and CDR2 FQNEAQ (reference sequence). V shed 5 bases and J shed 0 bases, with 17 bases lying between them. The CDR3 is made up of 16 amino acids. CDR3 DNA: TGTGCCAGCAGCCCGAGAAGCGCTTATAACTCCTACGAGCAGTACTTC. This encodes CASSPRSAYNSYEQYF.

V usage is TRBV7-2 and J usage is TRBJ1-3, with D tentatively TRBD1 (5 bases). The CDR3 is 15 residues long. Germline V gene sequence: CDR1 SGHTA, CDR2 FQGNSA. Between the trimmed V and J ends, which lost 5 bases and 4 bases, there was a span of 15 bases. For the CDR3, the DNA is TGTGCCAGCAGCCTCCGCGGGGCGCGGGGAAACACCATATATTTT. Protein product: CASSLRGARGNTIYF.

The CDR3 protein is CASGRGLNQPQHF. Written as DNA, the CDR3 is TGTGCCAGTGGTAGGGGGCTAAATCAGCCCCAGCATTTT. The chain recombines TRBV7-2 with TRBJ1-5, with 7 bases lining up with TRBD1. V gave up 9 bases and J gave up 4 bases; unmatched junction bases: 6. The CDR3 extends over 13 amino acids. Germline V gives CDR1 SGHTA, CDR2 FQGNSA.

The chain is built from TRBV11-2 and TRBJ1-4; 7 bases agree with TRBD1. Per germline, CDR1 SGHAT and CDR2 FQNNGV. V lost 5 bases, J lost 4 bases, and 7 bases stayed unmatched. The CDR3 is 15 residues long. Here the CDR3 DNA reads TGTGCCAGCAGCGCCGTGACAGGGTATAATGAAAAACTGTTTTTT. Translating it yields CASSAVTGYNEKLFF. Combining the CDR3 with reference TRBV11-2 and TRBJ1-4 gives the whole variable domain EAGVAQSPRYKIIEKRQSVAFWCNPISGHATLYWYQQILGQGPKLLIQFQNNGVVDDSQLPKDRFSAERLKGVDSTLKIQPAKLEDSAVYLCASSAVTGYNEKLFFGSGTQLSVL.

The V and J genes are TRBV30 and TRBJ1-1; TRBD1 might be the D (6 bases). V was pared by 0 bases and J by 13 bases, with 15 bases between. CDR3 size: 12 residues. Germline CDR1 reads GTSNPN; CDR2 reads SVGIG (reference sequence). The CDR3 DNA sequence: TGTGCCTGGAGTGTTCCAGGGGTGGTAGGTTTCTTT. Translating gives CAWSVPGVVGFF.

In regard to this clone: The junction departs from germline at one end; a sequencing error may be responsible. This CDR3 is CASSLELAGGSNEQFF. In nucleotides, the CDR3 is TGTGCTAGCAGCTTAGAGTTAGCGGGGGGGTCTAATGAGCAGTTCTTC. V gene TRBV7-7 combines with J gene TRBJ2-1; 11 nucleotides line up with TRBD2. Germline values: CDR1 SSHAT, CDR2 FNYEAQ (reference sequence). This CDR3 has 16 amino acids.

The chain employs TRBV4-2 and TRBJ1-3; no clear D gene. Looked up from germline, CDR1 is LGHNA and CDR2 is YNFKEQ. The ends were cut back, 4 bases at V and 0 bases at J, with 7 bases in the middle. CDR3 length: 14 amino acids. The CDR3 region is CASSLGVSGNTIYF. The CDR3 bases are TGTGCCAGCAGCCTAGGAGTCTCTGGAAACACCATATATTTT.

The sample holds one count of this clone. This chain joins TRBV30 and TRBJ2-7; no clear D gene. The CDR3 is 13 residues long. Germline CDR1 is GTSNPN and CDR2 is SVGIG (reference sequence). V was pared by 0 bases and J by 0 bases, with 6 bases between. CDR3 nucleotides: TGTGCCTGGAGTGTGACACTCTCCTACGAGCAGTACTTC. This translates into CAWSVTLSYEQYF.

The J gene is TRBJ2-3, the V gene TRBV29-1; D might be TRBD2 (6 bases). Germline CDR1 is SQVTM and CDR2 is ANQGSEA. The CDR3 totals 14 residues. Between the trimmed V and J ends, which lost 7 bases and 3 bases, there was a span of 17 bases. This CDR3 is CSAGGAGRTDTQYF. The DNA for the CDR3 is TGCAGCGCCGGAGGGGCGGGGAGGACAGATACGCAGTATTTT.

V gene TRBV28 combines with J gene TRBJ2-7; no definite D call. Germline V gene sequence: CDR1 MDHEN, CDR2 SYDVKM. The CDR3 is 11 residues long. Trimming left V 5 bases short and J 3 bases short, with 5 bases between. Here the CDR3 reads CASSPLYEQYF. The CDR3 DNA is TGTGCCAGCAGTCCCCTCTACGAGCAGTACTTC.

The J gene is TRBJ2-3, the V gene TRBV6-1; 8 nucleotides agree with TRBD1. Germline CDR1 reads MNHNS; CDR2 reads SASEGT. The CDR3 consists of 15 residues. V lost 11 bases and J lost 1; bases outside the gene matches: 11. The CDR3: CAVSSGGLGTDTQYF. DNA of the CDR3: TGTGCCGTATCCTCAGGGGGCCTCGGCACAGATACGCAGTATTTT.

Only a few counts were recorded for this clone. The V and J genes are TRBV2 and TRBJ1-4; no firm D call. The CDR3 is 15 residues long. Germline V gives CDR1 SNHLY, CDR2 FYNNEI. V gave up 8 bases and J gave up 3 bases, with 16 bases separating them. The CDR3 coding sequence is TGTGCCAGCGACAACACGTCACCAGCTAATGAAAAACTGTTTTTT. Amino acid sequence: CASDNTSPANEKLFF.

The V gene is TRBV7-2, the J gene TRBJ2-7, with D maybe TRBD1 (6 bases). The CDR3 runs 15 residues. With 1 base removed from V and 4 bases from J, the gap between germline ends came to 14 bases. Germline V gene lookup returns CDR1 SGHTA and CDR2 FQGNSA. The CDR3 loop reads CASSLVGQSYYEQYF. Here the CDR3 DNA reads TGTGCCAGCAGCTTAGTCGGACAGAGCTATTACGAGCAGTACTTC.

The chain links TRBV4-1 to TRBJ1-5; 8 nucleotides align to TRBD1. This CDR3 spans 16 amino acids. Trimming cost V 5 bases and J 5 bases; bases outside gene matches: 11. Germline-derived CDR1 and CDR2 are MGHRA and YSYEKL. The CDR3 sequence is CASSSFTGGVYQPQHF. Written as DNA, the CDR3 is TGCGCCAGCAGCTCCTTCACAGGGGGGGTCTATCAGCCCCAGCATTTT.

The J gene is TRBJ2-1, the V gene TRBV5-1, with D perhaps matching TRBD2 (5 bases). Trimming removed 6 bases at V and 11 bases at J, with 12 bases between. The CDR3 is 11 residues long. From germline, CDR1 is SGHRS and CDR2 YFSETQ. CDR3 in DNA: TGCGCCAGCAAGGATCGGGGAAAGCAGTTCTTC. Its translation: CASKDRGKQFF.

The chain recombines TRBV18 with TRBJ2-7; no clear D gene. Between the trimmed V and J ends, which lost 6 bases and 4 bases, there was a span of 22 bases. CDR3 size: 16 residues. From germline, CDR1 is KGHSH and CDR2 LQKENI. The CDR3 DNA reads as TGTGCCAGCTCCAATAGAGGAAGTGGGTACCCTTACGAGCAGTACTTC. It is translated as CASSNRGSGYPYEQYF.

The chain couples TRBV4-3 to TRBJ1-5; D gene uncertain. V lost 0 bases to trimming and J lost 2 bases, with 11 bases between them. This CDR3 comprises 16 residues. CDR1 and CDR2 (germline): LGHNA, YSLEER. CDR3 sequence (DNA): TGCGCCAGCAGCCAAGAGATGGGAGGCGGCAATCAGCCCCAGCATTTT. It yields the protein CASSQEMGGGNQPQHF.

This clone came up a few times. The V call is TRBV6-5, the J call TRBJ2-1, with a possible D match to TRBD2 (6 bases). CDR1 is MNHEY and CDR2 is SVGAGI in the germline V gene. The V end was cut by 2 bases, the J end by 3 bases, with 11 bases between. This CDR3 is built from 15 residues. CDR3 protein: CASSYRGTNYNEQFF. The CDR3 DNA is TGTGCCAGCAGTTACCGCGGGACGAACTACAATGAGCAGTTCTTC.